The rows below give T cell receptor beta chains drawn from one sample of a study of control samples from healthy donors and cancer patients. Sequencing was performed with immunoSEQ multiplex PCR; in TCRdb, only in-frame clones are kept and a portion is missing. The table has under 150,000 clones, more than 70% seen once. Material: blood. These receptors were collected from a man aged 55 to 69 in good health. Both conserved end residues are part of each CDR3. The D gene is left open where the match is weak. The listing skips clone size in some rows; elsewhere it reads once, few, many or a size class.

cdr3_aa	cdr3_nt	j_call	clone_size	cdr3_length	d_call	v_call
CASANTKAFF	TGTGCCAGCGCTAATACTAAAGCTTTCTTT	TRBJ1-1	-	10	-	TRBV25-1
CASSYSGARPNVGDEQYF	TGTGCCAGCAGCTATAGCGGGGCCCGTCCTAATGTCGGAGACGAGCAGTACTTC	TRBJ2-7	-	18	TRBD2	TRBV3-1/TRBV3-2
CASSLGTGTPGFF	TGTGCCAGCAGTTTAGGGACAGGGACTCCCGGTTTCTTT	TRBJ1-1	-	13	TRBD1	TRBV12-3/TRBV12-4
CASSMDRDNYGYTF	TGTGCCAGCTCAATGGACAGGGATAACTATGGCTACACCTTC	TRBJ1-2	-	14	TRBD1	TRBV18
CASSLATGGGYTF	TGTGCCAGCAGTTTAGCAACAGGGGGCGGCTACACCTTC	TRBJ1-2	-	13	TRBD1	TRBV12-3/TRBV12-4
CATSDSRFVTGELFF	TGTGCCACCAGTGATTCCCGATTTGTCACCGGGGAGCTGTTTTTT	TRBJ2-2	few	15	-	TRBV24-1
CASSPRGRVVYEQYF	TGTGCCAGCAGCCCCCGGGGCCGGGTAGTCTACGAGCAGTACTTC	TRBJ2-7	-	15	-	TRBV11-2
CASSLDRGQSYNSPLHF	TGTGCCAGCAGCTTAGACAGGGGGCAATCCTATAATTCACCCCTCCACTTT	TRBJ1-6	-	17	TRBD1	TRBV13
CASSLNCGLWGSNQPQHF	TGTGCCAGCAGCTTAAATTGCGGGTTATGGGGGAGCAATCAGCCCCAGCATTTT	TRBJ1-5	-	18	-	TRBV7-3
CASIPGAAFNEKLFF	TGTGCCAGCATCCCGGGGGCAGCTTTTAATGAAAAACTGTTTTTT	TRBJ1-4	-	15	-	TRBV2
CASSQSGIPNEKLFF	TGCGCCAGCAGCCAATCAGGCATACCTAATGAAAAACTGTTTTTT	TRBJ1-4	few	15	-	TRBV4-3
CASNTGLRSPLHF	TGTGCCAGCAATACAGGGCTAAGGTCACCCCTCCACTTT	TRBJ1-6	-	13	-	TRBV6-5
CASSQDRETQYF	TGTGCCAGCAGCCAAGATAGGGAGACCCAGTACTTC	TRBJ2-5	-	12	-	TRBV3-1/TRBV3-2
CASSQGSGVNGYTF	TGTGCCAGCAGCCAAGGGTCGGGGGTAAATGGCTACACCTTC	TRBJ1-2	-	14	-	TRBV3-1/TRBV3-2
CASSVAQGASNYGYTF	TGTGCCAGCAGCGTAGCACAGGGGGCATCTAACTATGGCTACACCTTC	TRBJ1-2	-	16	TRBD1	TRBV9
CATSEQDRAFF	TGTGCCACCAGTGAACAGGACCGAGCTTTCTTT	TRBJ1-1	-	11	-	TRBV24-1
CASSSDSYGYTF	TGTGCCAGCAGTTCAGACAGCTATGGCTACACCTTC	TRBJ1-2	-	12	-	TRBV27
CASSLTAQPQHF	TGTGCCAGCAGTCTGACAGCTCAGCCCCAGCATTTT	TRBJ1-5	-	12	-	TRBV2
CASSPLGRSPTYGYTF	TGTGCCAGCAGCCCCTTGGGCCGATCCCCCACTTATGGCTACACCTTC	TRBJ1-2	once	16	-	TRBV5-5
CASSQTGGGFTEAFF	TGTGCCAGCAGTCAGACAGGGGGCGGCTTCACTGAAGCTTTCTTT	TRBJ1-1	-	15	TRBD1	TRBV28
CASSWSRGEQYF	TGTGCCAGCAGCTGGTCGCGGGGCGAGCAGTACTTC	TRBJ2-7	-	12	-	TRBV5-4
CSVRDRGADGYTF	TGCAGCGTGAGGGACAGGGGAGCAGATGGCTACACCTTC	TRBJ1-2	few	13	TRBD1	TRBV29-1
CATSDDSSYEQYF	TGTGCCACCAGTGATGACAGCTCCTACGAGCAGTACTTC	TRBJ2-7	-	13	-	TRBV24-1
CASSLDRGSTEAFF	TGTGCCAGCAGCTTAGATAGGGGTAGCACTGAAGCTTTCTTT	TRBJ1-1	-	14	-	TRBV7-8
CASSMALRVPGGNQPQHF	TGTGCCAGTAGTATGGCCCTACGGGTGCCGGGAGGCAATCAGCCCCAGCATTTT	TRBJ1-5	-	18	-	TRBV19
CASSVSGVGYTF	TGTGCCAGCAGCGTGTCAGGGGTTGGCTACACCTTC	TRBJ1-2	-	12	-	TRBV7-2
CASTEGTDHHGYTF	TGTGCCAGCACCGAGGGGACAGATCATCATGGCTACACCTTC	TRBJ1-2	-	14	TRBD1	TRBV28
CASSSPTGGYEQYF	TGTGCCAGCAGTTCCCCGACAGGGGGATACGAGCAGTACTTC	TRBJ2-7	once	14	TRBD1	TRBV6-5
CASSFRGTNEKLFF	TGCGCCAGCAGTTTCAGGGGTACTAATGAAAAACTGTTTTTT	TRBJ1-4	-	14	-	TRBV10-1
CAWSGKSSTNEKLFF	TGTGCCTGGAGCGGGAAGAGTTCAACTAATGAAAAACTGTTTTTT	TRBJ1-4	-	15	-	TRBV30
CASSQDRVNTEAFF	TGTGCCAGCAGCCAAGATAGGGTGAACACTGAAGCTTTCTTT	TRBJ1-1	-	14	-	TRBV14
CASSARIAGGNNEQFF	TGTGCCAGCAGCGCCCGAATAGCGGGGGGTAACAATGAGCAGTTCTTC	TRBJ2-1	-	16	TRBD2	TRBV9
CASSTGQGGEQYF	TGTGCCAGTAGTACTGGACAGGGCGGCGAGCAGTACTTC	TRBJ2-7	few	13	TRBD1	TRBV19
CASGGGAGRNYGYTF	TGTGCCAGCGGGGGAGGGGCAGGGAGGAACTATGGCTACACCTTC	TRBJ1-2	-	15	-	TRBV28
CASKTSQNSNQPQHF	TGTGCCAGTAAGACGAGTCAAAATAGCAATCAGCCCCAGCATTTT	TRBJ1-5	-	15	-	TRBV19
CASSQDRNTEAFF	TGTGCCAGCAGCCAGGACAGGAACACTGAAGCTTTCTTT	TRBJ1-1	-	13	-	TRBV14
CASSAATDRGYEQYF	TGTGCCAGCAGTGCTGCCACGGACAGGGGTTACGAGCAGTACTTC	TRBJ2-7	-	15	TRBD1	TRBV25-1
CATSRGSGFDSPLHF	TGTGCCACCAGCAGAGGGTCAGGGTTTGATTCACCCCTCCACTTT	TRBJ1-6	-	15	-	TRBV15
CASKVSTNEKLFF	TGTGCCAGCAAGGTTTCAACTAATGAAAAACTGTTTTTT	TRBJ1-4	-	13	-	TRBV28
CASSLSGTEGTNEQYF	TGTGCCAGCAGCCTCAGCGGGACAGAAGGCACTAACGAGCAGTACTTC	TRBJ2-7	-	16	-	TRBV7-3
CASSDWGISADDPF	TGTGCCAGCAGTGATTGGGGAATATCGGCGGACGACCCTTTC	TRBJ2-7	few	14	-	TRBV6-1
CASSEALQGLGYTF	TGTGCCAGCAGTGAAGCTCTCCAGGGGCTGGGCTACACCTTC	TRBJ1-2	-	14	-	TRBV2
CASSAQETQYF	TGTGCCAGCAGCGCGCAAGAGACCCAGTACTTC	TRBJ2-5	few	11	-	TRBV7-8
CASSPRDRVLSPLHF	TGTGCCAGCTCACCACGGGACAGGGTCCTGTCACCCCTCCACTTT	TRBJ1-6	-	15	TRBD1	TRBV18
CASSQGGTAHSGNTIYF	TGTGCCAGCTCCCAGGGAGGTACAGCTCACTCTGGAAACACCATATATTTT	TRBJ1-3	-	17	-	TRBV18
CASSGFLAGSYNEQFF	TGTGCCAGTAGTGGTTTTCTGGCCGGCTCCTACAATGAGCAGTTCTTC	TRBJ2-1	-	16	-	TRBV19
CASTSTGLPNQPQHF	TGTGCCAGCACCTCGACAGGGCTCCCCAATCAGCCCCAGCATTTT	TRBJ1-5	-	15	TRBD1	TRBV2
CASSPWPPNTEAFF	TGTGCCAGCAGTCCCTGGCCCCCGAACACTGAAGCTTTCTTT	TRBJ1-1	-	14	-	TRBV6-5
CASSFGQGETQYF	TGTGCCAGCAGCTTTGGACAGGGGGAGACCCAGTACTTC	TRBJ2-5	-	13	TRBD1	TRBV7-3
CASSQEAGGVYEQYF	TGTGCCAGCAGCCAAGAGGCAGGGGGAGTCTACGAGCAGTACTTC	TRBJ2-7	once	15	TRBD1	TRBV4-2
CASSLEAGNTEAFF	TGTGCCAGCAGTTTAGAGGCGGGGAACACTGAAGCTTTCTTT	TRBJ1-1	-	14	-	TRBV28
CAISESGTGTYEQYF	TGTGCCATCAGTGAGTCCGGGACAGGGACCTACGAGCAGTACTTC	TRBJ2-7	-	15	TRBD1	TRBV10-3
CASSPPTGDNYGYTF	TGCGCCAGCAGCCCACCGACAGGGGATAACTATGGCTACACCTTC	TRBJ1-2	-	15	TRBD1	TRBV4-1